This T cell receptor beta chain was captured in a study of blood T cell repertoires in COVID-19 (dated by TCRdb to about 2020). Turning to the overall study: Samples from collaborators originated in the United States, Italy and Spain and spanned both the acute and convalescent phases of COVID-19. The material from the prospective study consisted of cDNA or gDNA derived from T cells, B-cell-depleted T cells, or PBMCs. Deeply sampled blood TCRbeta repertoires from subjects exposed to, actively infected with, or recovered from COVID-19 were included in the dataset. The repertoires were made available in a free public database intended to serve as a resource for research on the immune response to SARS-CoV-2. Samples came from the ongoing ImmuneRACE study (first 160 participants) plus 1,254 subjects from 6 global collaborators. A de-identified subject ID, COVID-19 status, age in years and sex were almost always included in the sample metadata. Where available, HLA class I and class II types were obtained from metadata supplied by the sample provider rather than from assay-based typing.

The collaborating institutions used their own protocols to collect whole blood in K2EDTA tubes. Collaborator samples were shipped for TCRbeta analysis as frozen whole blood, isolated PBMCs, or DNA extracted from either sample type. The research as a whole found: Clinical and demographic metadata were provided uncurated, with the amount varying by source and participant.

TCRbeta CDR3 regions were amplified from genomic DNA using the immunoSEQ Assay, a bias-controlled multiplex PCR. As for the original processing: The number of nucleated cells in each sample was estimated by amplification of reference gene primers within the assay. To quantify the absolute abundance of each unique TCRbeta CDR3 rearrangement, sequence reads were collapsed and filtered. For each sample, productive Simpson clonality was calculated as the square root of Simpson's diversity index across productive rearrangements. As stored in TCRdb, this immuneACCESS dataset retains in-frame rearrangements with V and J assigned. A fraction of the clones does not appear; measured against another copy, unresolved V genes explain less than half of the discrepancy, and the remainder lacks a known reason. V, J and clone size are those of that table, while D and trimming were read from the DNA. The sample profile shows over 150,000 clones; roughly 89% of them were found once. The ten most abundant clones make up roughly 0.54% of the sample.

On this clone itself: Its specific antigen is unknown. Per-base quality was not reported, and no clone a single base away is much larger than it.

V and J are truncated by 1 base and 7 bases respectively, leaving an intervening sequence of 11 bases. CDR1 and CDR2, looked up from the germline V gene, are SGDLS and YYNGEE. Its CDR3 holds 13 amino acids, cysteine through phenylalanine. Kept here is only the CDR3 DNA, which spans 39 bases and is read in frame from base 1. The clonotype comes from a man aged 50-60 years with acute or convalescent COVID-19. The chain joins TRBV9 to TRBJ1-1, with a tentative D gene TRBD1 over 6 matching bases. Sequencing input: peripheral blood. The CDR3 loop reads CASSVNRVGEAFF. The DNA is TGTGCCAGCAGCGTAAACAGGGTGGGTGAAGCTTTCTTT.